The next 31 T cell receptor beta chains were all read from a single sample in a study of OX40 agonist ivuxolimab in advanced cancers. Libraries were prepared through the immunoSEQ multiplex PCR assay. TCRdb mirrors the immuneACCESS table, restricted to in-frame sequences. Some clones are absent from its copies; in checked studies, under half trace to an unresolved V gene, and the reason for the others is unknown. Across this sample there are 60,000 to 75,000 clones, with about 88% seen only once. Clones ranked in the top ten supply under 4.5% of the sample. The material sequenced was CD4+ or CD8+ T cells sorted from blood, taken in a trial of the OX40 agonist ivuxolimab. These receptors originate from an adult with an advanced solid tumor such as melanoma, head and neck, liver or kidney cancer.

The chain employs TRBV7-3 and TRBJ1-1; no firm D call. CDR1 and CDR2 (germline): SGHTA, FQGTGA. The germline V and J ends were trimmed by 2 bases and 2 bases, with 6 bases remaining between them. The CDR3 length is 13 residues. CDR3 residues: CASSLSGNTEAFF. Here the CDR3 DNA reads TGTGCCAGCAGCTTATCCGGAAACACTGAAGCTTTCTTT.

The chain couples TRBV7-6 to TRBJ2-2, with a tentative D call TRBD2 (6 bases). V lost 1 base, J lost 13 bases, and 7 bases lay in between. This CDR3 has 11 residues. From germline, CDR1 is SGHVS and CDR2 FNYEAQ. The CDR3: CASSLDGRLFF. The CDR3 DNA follows: TGTGCCAGCAGCTTAGACGGGAGGCTGTTTTTT.

This clone was observed a few times. This chain uses TRBV9 with TRBJ1-4; the match to TRBD1 covers 7 bases. The CDR3 extends over 13 amino acids. V shed 3 bases, J shed 8 bases, and the junction held 4 bases outside the gene matches. Germline V gene sequence: CDR1 SGDLS, CDR2 YYNGEE. This chain's CDR3 is CASSAGQLEKLFF. The DNA of the CDR3 is TGTGCCAGCAGCGCGGGACAGCTAGAAAAACTGTTTTTT.

The rearrangement joins TRBV4-2 to TRBJ2-7; 8 nucleotides line up with TRBD2. After removal of 3 bases from V and 3 bases from J, the junction contained 4 bases not matched to a gene. The CDR3 sequence is 14 residues long. Germline assignment: CDR1 LGHNA and CDR2 YNFKEQ. Here the CDR3 DNA reads TGTGCCAGCAGCCAGAGCGGGGGAAACTACGAGCAGTACTTC. Protein sequence: CASSQSGGNYEQYF.

This clone was observed a handful of times. V and J are TRBV30 and TRBJ1-6; D is perhaps TRBD1 (5 bases). This CDR3 has 13 residues. CDR1 and CDR2 (germline): GTSNPN, SVGIG (reference sequence). The V and J ends lost 5 bases and 8 bases respectively, with 13 bases between them. CDR3 bases: TGTGCCTGGTCGGCATCGGGGGATTCACCCCTCCACTTT. Amino acid sequence: CAWSASGDSPLHF.

Here the CDR3 reads CASSSVPGQVGELFF. The CDR3 region has the DNA TGTGCCAGCAGTTCCGTACCGGGGCAGGTCGGGGAGCTGTTTTTT. The chain links TRBV25-1 to TRBJ2-2; perhaps D is TRBD1 or TRBD2 (5 bases each). The CDR3 length is 15 residues. Germline V gene sequence: CDR1 MGHDK, CDR2 SYGVNS. Deletions cut 5 bases from V and 7 bases from J, with 17 bases between.

The chain carries TRBV7-8 and TRBJ1-4, with TRBD1 as a possible D gene (5 bases). This CDR3 is 15 amino acids long. Trimming took 5 bases from V and 1 from J, leaving 11 bases between them. Germline values: CDR1 SGHVS, CDR2 FQNEAQ. CDR3 DNA: TGTGCCAGCAGCCCGTATGGGGGAACTAATGAAAAACTGTTTTTT. It encodes CASSPYGGTNEKLFF.

CDR3 in amino acids: CSESYQRGYTF. For the CDR3, the DNA is TGCAGCGAAAGTTACCAGCGGGGCTACACCTTC. This chain joins TRBV29-1 and TRBJ1-2; D is undetermined. The CDR3 contains 11 residues. Deletions cut 7 bases from V and 8 bases from J, with 14 bases between. Per germline, CDR1 SQVTM and CDR2 ANQGSEA. Looking up the rest from reference TRBV29-1 and TRBJ1-2 gives the full variable domain: SAVISQKPSRDICQRGTSLTIQCQVDSQVTMMFWYRQQPGQSLTLIATANQGSEATYESGFVIDKFPISRPNLTFSTLTVSNMSPEDSSIYLCSESYQRGYTFGSGTRLTVV.

Details on this clone: At one end, the junction sequence differs from germline, possibly due to a read error. The V and J genes are TRBV5-1 and TRBJ2-4, with 7 nucleotides matching TRBD2. Germline V gene lookup returns CDR1 SGHRS and CDR2 YFSETQ. The CDR3 contains 14 residues. CDR3 in amino acids: CAGRKLAAKNIQYF. As DNA, the CDR3 is TGCGCCGGCAGGAAACTAGCGGCCAAAAACATTCAGTACTTC.

V is TRBV19 and J is TRBJ1-1; D possibly corresponds to TRBD1 (5 bases). V lost 5 bases and J 0 bases, leaving 13 bases between the germline ends. CDR1 is LNHDA and CDR2 is SQIVND in the germline V gene (reference sequence). The CDR3 has 15 residues. CDR3 in DNA: TGTGCCAGTAGTTCAGACAGACCACTGAACACTGAAGCTTTCTTT. Protein sequence: CASSSDRPLNTEAFF.

The gene calls are TRBV4-1 and TRBJ2-2; 12 bases are shared with TRBD2. Germline V gene lookup returns CDR1 MGHRA and CDR2 YSYEKL. CDR3 size: 16 residues. Germline trimming cut 6 bases from V and 2 bases from J; bases unmatched to any gene: 4. The CDR3 DNA reads TGCGCCAGCAGAACTAGCGGGGGGTACAACACCGGGGAGCTGTTTTTT. This sequence encodes CASRTSGGYNTGELFF.

The chain combines TRBV19 with TRBJ1-1, with 10 bases aligning to TRBD1. This CDR3 is 14 amino acids long. Germline CDR1 and CDR2: LNHDA and SQIVND (reference sequence). V was clipped by 5 bases and J by 10 bases; unmatched bases: 10. The CDR3 here is CASSPDRGRLTAFF. The CDR3, as DNA: TGTGCCAGTAGTCCCGACAGGGGGCGGTTAACAGCTTTCTTT. Looking up the rest from reference TRBV19 and TRBJ1-1 gives the full variable domain: DGGITQSPKYLFRKEGQNVTLSCEQNLNHDAMYWYRQDPGQGLRLIYYSQIVNDFQKGDIAEGYSVSREKKESFPLTVTSAQKNPTAFYLCASSPDRGRLTAFFGQGTRLTVV.

This clone was seen more than once but under ten times. The chain couples TRBV9 to TRBJ1-5; the D gene is possibly TRBD1 (5 bases). Trimming shortened V by 0 bases and J by 7 bases, and 11 bases separated the two germline ends. Germline V CDR1 and CDR2: SGDLS, YYNGEE. The CDR3 has 14 residues. The CDR3: CASSVEGRGQPQHF. CDR3 bases: TGTGCCAGCAGCGTAGAGGGGCGCGGGCAGCCCCAGCATTTT.

The genes are TRBV5-8 and TRBJ2-1, with a possible D match to TRBD1 (5 bases). The germline V and J ends were trimmed by 0 bases and 5 bases, with 12 bases remaining between them. CDR1 is SGHTS, CDR2 YDEGEE, per germline. This CDR3 is built from 15 residues. CDR3 amino acids: CASSLGQGTNNEQFF. CDR3 nucleotide sequence: TGTGCCAGCAGCTTGGGTCAGGGAACCAACAATGAGCAGTTCTTC. Full variable domain (outside the CDR3, taken from reference TRBV5-8 and TRBJ2-1): EAGVTQSPTHLIKTRGQQATLRCSPISGHTSVYWYQQALGLGLQFLLWYDEGEERNRGNFPPRFSGRQFPNYSSELNVNALELEDSALYLCASSLGQGTNNEQFFGPGTRLTVL.

The chain employs TRBV10-3 and TRBJ2-7; 8 bases agree with TRBD2. Trimming cost V 0 bases and J 2 bases; bases outside gene matches: 6. The CDR3 extends over 16 amino acids. Per the germline V gene, CDR1 is ENHRY and CDR2 is SYGVKD. CDR3 bases: TGTGCCATCAGTGAGTCGACAAGCGGGGGTACCTACGAGCAGTACTTC. Its protein is CAISESTSGGTYEQYF.

The gene calls are TRBV30 and TRBJ1-3, with D perhaps matching TRBD1 (5 bases). V lost 6 bases and J 0 bases, leaving 15 bases between the germline ends. There are 15 residues in the CDR3. Germline CDR1 and CDR2: GTSNPN and SVGIG (reference sequence). The CDR3 coding sequence is TGTGCCTGCTCCACCGACAGTTACTCTGGAAACACCATATATTTT. Its translation is CACSTDSYSGNTIYF.

The rearrangement joins TRBV10-3 to TRBJ1-1; the match to TRBD1 covers 12 bases. CDR1 is ENHRY and CDR2 is SYGVKD in the germline V gene. The J segment lost 11 bases and the V segment lost 4 bases, leaving 5 bases of the junction unmatched. The CDR3 length is 13 residues. CDR3 in DNA: TGTGCCATCAGTGGGGACAGGGGGCCGAAGGCTTTCTTT. Translation: CAISGDRGPKAFF.

The gene calls are TRBV9 and TRBJ1-5, with D perhaps TRBD1 (6 bases). CDR1 SGDLS and CDR2 YYNGEE come from the germline V gene. Trimming removed 4 bases at V and 2 bases at J, with 13 bases between. This CDR3 region has 15 residues. The CDR3 loop is CASSIDHRGNQPQHF. DNA for the CDR3: TGTGCCAGCAGCATCGACCACAGGGGCAATCAGCCCCAGCATTTT.

The chain has TRBV4-1 and TRBJ1-6; D perhaps matches TRBD1 (5 bases). The CDR3 length is 15 residues. Germline V CDR1 and CDR2: MGHRA, YSYEKL. The V and J ends lost 5 bases and 6 bases respectively, with 14 bases between them. Here the CDR3 reads CASSASRATNSPLHF. The CDR3 nucleotides are TGCGCCAGCAGCGCCTCCAGGGCGACTAATTCACCCCTCCACTTT.

The V and J genes are TRBV7-2 and TRBJ2-5; a possible D gene is TRBD2 (6 bases). Germline V lookup: CDR1 SGHTA, CDR2 FQGNSA. V lost 2 bases to trimming and J lost 5 bases, with 15 bases between them. This CDR3 region has 15 residues. This chain's CDR3 is CASSLPSAGTETQYF. CDR3 bases: TGTGCCAGCAGCTTACCGAGCGCGGGGACGGAGACCCAGTACTTC.

This clone was counted only a few times. The chain carries TRBV6-5 and TRBJ1-5; no reliable D call. V gave up 5 bases and J gave up 4 bases, with 9 bases separating them. CDR1 and CDR2 (germline): MNHEY, SVGAGI. This CDR3 spans 13 amino acids. The CDR3 DNA sequence: TGTGCCAGCAGTATCCTTCGGAATCAGCCCCAGCATTTT. Encoded protein: CASSILRNQPQHF.

This clone was detected once. The chain combines TRBV6-6 with TRBJ2-7; no reliable D call. Trimming shortened V by 0 bases and J by 4 bases, and 7 bases separated the two germline ends. Germline CDR1 reads MNHNY; CDR2 reads SVGAGI (reference sequence). The CDR3 loop spans 13 amino acids. Written as DNA, the CDR3 is TGTGCCAGCAGTTACTCGATGCCGTACGAGCAGTACTTC. Translated: CASSYSMPYEQYF.

The rearrangement links TRBV6-5 to TRBJ2-7; D gene uncertain. Germline CDR1 is MNHEY and CDR2 is SVGAGI. The CDR3 is 13 residues long. Trimming left V 3 bases short and J 3 bases short, with 9 bases between. CDR3 loop: CASSYMQDYEQYF. The CDR3 bases are TGTGCCAGCAGTTATATGCAGGACTACGAGCAGTACTTC.

CDR3 in DNA: TGTGCCAGCAGCTCCGGACCCCACAATGAGCAGTTCTTC. Translating gives CASSSGPHNEQFF. This chain connects TRBV11-3 to TRBJ2-1, with no clear D. Germline V lookup: CDR1 SGHNT, CDR2 YENEEA. The V and J ends lost 4 bases and 5 bases respectively, with 9 bases between them. This CDR3 is 13 amino acids long.

This chain links TRBV28 with TRBJ1-6; perhaps TRBD1 as D (5 bases). Germline V gives CDR1 MDHEN, CDR2 SYDVKM. V was clipped by 5 bases and J by 7 bases, with 9 bases between them. The CDR3 consists of 13 residues. The CDR3 spells CASSPGNNSPLHF. In nucleotides, the CDR3 is TGTGCCAGCAGTCCAGGGAACAATTCACCCCTCCACTTT.

This clone was found once. The V call is TRBV5-1, the J call TRBJ2-5, with D maybe TRBD1 (7 bases). Trimming cost V 3 bases and J 3 bases, with 18 bases left between them. CDR3 length: 16 amino acids. Per the germline V gene, CDR1 is SGHRS and CDR2 is YFSETQ. The CDR3 is CASSSAGQRREETQYF. The DNA for the CDR3 is TGCGCCAGCAGCTCGGCGGGACAGCGAAGGGAAGAGACCCAGTACTTC. Combining the CDR3 with reference TRBV5-1 and TRBJ2-5 gives the whole variable domain KAGVTQTPRYLIKTRGQQVTLSCSPISGHRSVSWYQQTPGQGLQFLFEYFSETQRNKGNFPGRFSGRQFSNSRSEMNVSTLELGDSALYLCASSSAGQRREETQYFGPGTRLLVL.

V and J are TRBV11-3 and TRBJ2-1, with 7 bases identical to TRBD2. CDR1 and CDR2 from the germline V gene are SGHNT and YENEEA. Trimming took 5 bases from V and 8 from J; bases not matched to a gene: 3. CDR3 size: 12 residues. CDR3 protein: CASSPGRDEQFF. The CDR3, as DNA: TGTGCCAGCAGCCCGGGGAGGGATGAGCAGTTCTTC.

This sequence joins TRBV11-3 and TRBJ1-2; D gene unclear. CDR1 and CDR2 from the germline V gene are SGHNT and YENEEA. V gave up 0 bases and J gave up 8 bases, with 16 bases separating them. The CDR3 contains 15 residues. The CDR3: CASSLEGSTGSGYTF. CDR3 coding DNA: TGTGCCAGCAGCTTAGAAGGGTCGACCGGCTCAGGCTACACCTTC. Drawing the rest from reference TRBV11-3 and TRBJ1-2, the complete variable domain is EAGVVQSPRYKIIEKKQPVAFWCNPISGHNTLYWYLQNLGQGPELLIRYENEEAVDDSQLPKDRFSAERLKGVDSTLKIQPAELGDSAVYLCASSLEGSTGSGYTFGSGTRLTVV.

The J gene is TRBJ2-7, the V gene TRBV9; 9 nucleotides line up with TRBD1. CDR3 length: 14 amino acids. Germline V gene lookup returns CDR1 SGDLS and CDR2 YYNGEE. Trimming took 3 bases from V and 6 from J; bases not matched to a gene: 7. CDR3: CASSAGQGTGEQYF. The CDR3 DNA follows: TGTGCCAGCAGCGCAGGACAGGGGACCGGCGAGCAGTACTTC.

The chain recombines TRBV10-3 with TRBJ1-5, with D uncertain. This CDR3 has 14 residues. Germline V gene lookup returns CDR1 ENHRY and CDR2 SYGVKD. Trimming removed 0 bases from V and 6 bases from J, with 9 bases in between. CDR3 in DNA: TGTGCCATCAGTGAGTCTAAGGAAAGTCAGCCCCAGCATTTT. Translation gives CAISESKESQPQHF.

The V gene is TRBV5-4, the J gene TRBJ2-1; TRBD1 matches 9 bases. Per germline, CDR1 SGHNT and CDR2 YYREEE (reference sequence). The CDR3 totals 13 residues. V shed 4 bases and J 8 bases; nucleotides not matched to a gene: 4. Written as DNA, the CDR3 is TGTGCCAGCAGCACTAGGACAGGGGATGAGCAGTTCTTC. It yields the protein CASSTRTGDEQFF.